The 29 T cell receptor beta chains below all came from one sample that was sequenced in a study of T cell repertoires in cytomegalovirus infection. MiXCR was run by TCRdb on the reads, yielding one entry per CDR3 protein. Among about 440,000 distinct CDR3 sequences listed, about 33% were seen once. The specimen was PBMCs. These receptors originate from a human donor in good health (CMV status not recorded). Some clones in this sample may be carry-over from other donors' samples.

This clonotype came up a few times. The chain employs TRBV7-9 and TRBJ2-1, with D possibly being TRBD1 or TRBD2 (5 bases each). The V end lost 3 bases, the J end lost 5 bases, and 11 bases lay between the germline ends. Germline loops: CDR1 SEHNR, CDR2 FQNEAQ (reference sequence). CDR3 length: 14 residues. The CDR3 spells CASSFDGAHNEQFF. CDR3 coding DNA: TGTGCCAGCAGCTTCGACGGGGCCCACAATGAGCAGTTCTTC.

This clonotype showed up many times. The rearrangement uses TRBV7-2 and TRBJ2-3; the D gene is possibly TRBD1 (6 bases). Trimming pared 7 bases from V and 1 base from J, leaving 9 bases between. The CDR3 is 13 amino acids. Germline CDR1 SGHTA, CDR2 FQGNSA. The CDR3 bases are TGTGCCAGCACCTCAGGGGGCACAGATACGCAGTATTTT. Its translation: CASTSGGTDTQYF.

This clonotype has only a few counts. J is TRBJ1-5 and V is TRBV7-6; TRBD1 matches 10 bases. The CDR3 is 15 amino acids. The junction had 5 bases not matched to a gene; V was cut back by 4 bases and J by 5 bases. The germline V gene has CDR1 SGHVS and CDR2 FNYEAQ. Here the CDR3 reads CASSWDRGGDQPQHF. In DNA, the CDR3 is TGTGCCAGCAGCTGGGACAGGGGTGGCGATCAGCCCCAGCATTTT.

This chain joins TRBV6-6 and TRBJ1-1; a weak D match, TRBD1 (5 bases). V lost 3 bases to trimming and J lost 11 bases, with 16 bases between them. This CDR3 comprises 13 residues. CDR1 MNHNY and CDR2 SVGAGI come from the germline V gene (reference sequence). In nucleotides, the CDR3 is TGTGCCAGCAGTTATCCGGGGGAAAAGGATGCTTTCTTT. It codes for CASSYPGEKDAFF.

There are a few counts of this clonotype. The CDR3 DNA reads TGTGCCAGCAGTTTTAAGTCCTCGGTAGGGCGGCTGAATTCACCCCTCCACTTT. Its protein product is CASSFKSSVGRLNSPLHF. The chain employs TRBV27 and TRBJ1-6; no clear D. This CDR3 comprises 18 residues. Germline loops: CDR1 MNHEY, CDR2 SMNVEV (reference sequence). The V end was cut by 3 bases, the J end by 7 bases, with 22 bases between.

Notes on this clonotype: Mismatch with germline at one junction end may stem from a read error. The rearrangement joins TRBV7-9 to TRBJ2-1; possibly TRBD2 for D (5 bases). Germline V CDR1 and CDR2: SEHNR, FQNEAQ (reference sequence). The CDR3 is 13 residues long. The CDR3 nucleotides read TGTGACAGCGGCTTAGCTCCGGACAATGAGCAGTTCTTC. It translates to CDSGLAPDNEQFF.

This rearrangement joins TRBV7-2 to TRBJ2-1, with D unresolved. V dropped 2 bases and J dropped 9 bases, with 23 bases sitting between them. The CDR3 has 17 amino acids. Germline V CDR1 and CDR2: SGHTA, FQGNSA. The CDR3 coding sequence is TGTGCCAGCAGCTTACAGTATGCTTTTCGCCTTGGGGTTGAGCAGTTCTTC. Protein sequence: CASSLQYAFRLGVEQFF.

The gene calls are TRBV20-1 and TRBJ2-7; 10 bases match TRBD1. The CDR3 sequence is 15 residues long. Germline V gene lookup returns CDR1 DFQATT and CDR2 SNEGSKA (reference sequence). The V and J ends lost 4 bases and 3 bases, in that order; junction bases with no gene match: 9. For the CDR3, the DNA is TGCAGTGCTATGCGACGGGACAGGGGAGTCTACGAGCAGTACTTC. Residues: CSAMRRDRGVYEQYF.

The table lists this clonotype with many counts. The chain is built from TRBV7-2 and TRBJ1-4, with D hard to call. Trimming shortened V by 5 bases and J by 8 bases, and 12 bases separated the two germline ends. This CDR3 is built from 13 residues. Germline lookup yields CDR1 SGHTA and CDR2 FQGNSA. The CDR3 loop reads CASSLSPPEKLFF. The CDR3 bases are TGTGCCAGCAGCCTCAGCCCTCCCGAAAAACTGTTTTTT.

The DNA of the CDR3 is TGCGCCAGCAGTCCGCCTCCGGGCAACGGAGAGACCCAGTACTTC. This sequence encodes CASSPPPGNGETQYF. The chain employs TRBV23-1 and TRBJ2-5; D is unclear. TRBV23-1 is assigned to the ORF class and has an uncertain function. V lost 4 bases and J lost 4, with 16 bases in between. CDR3 length: 15 residues.

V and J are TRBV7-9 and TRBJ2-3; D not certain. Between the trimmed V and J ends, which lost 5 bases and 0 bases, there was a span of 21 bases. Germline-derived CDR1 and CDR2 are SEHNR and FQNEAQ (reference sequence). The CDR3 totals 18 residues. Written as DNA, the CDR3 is TGTGCCAGCAGCCCCCAGGAAACGCCGATCCTGAGCACAGATACGCAGTATTTT. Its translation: CASSPQETPILSTDTQYF.

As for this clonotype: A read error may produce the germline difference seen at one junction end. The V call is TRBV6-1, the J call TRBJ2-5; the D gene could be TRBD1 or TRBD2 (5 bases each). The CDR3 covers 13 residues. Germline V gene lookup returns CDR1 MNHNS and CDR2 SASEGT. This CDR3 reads CTSSENRRETQYF. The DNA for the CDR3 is TGTACCAGCAGTGAAAACAGGAGGGAGACCCAGTACTTC.

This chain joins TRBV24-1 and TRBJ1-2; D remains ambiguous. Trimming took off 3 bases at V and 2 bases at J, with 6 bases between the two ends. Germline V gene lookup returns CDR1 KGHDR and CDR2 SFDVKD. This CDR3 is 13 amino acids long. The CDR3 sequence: CATSDPFNYGYTF. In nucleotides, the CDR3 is TGTGCCACCAGTGATCCCTTCAACTATGGCTACACCTTC.

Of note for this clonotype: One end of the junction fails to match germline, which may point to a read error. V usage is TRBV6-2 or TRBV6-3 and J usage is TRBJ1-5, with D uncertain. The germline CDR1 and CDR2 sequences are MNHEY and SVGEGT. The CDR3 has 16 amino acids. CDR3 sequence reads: CASSFRIRYRGQPPHF. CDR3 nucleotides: TGTGCCAGCTCGTTCCGCATACGATACCGCGGTCAGCCCCCGCATTTT.

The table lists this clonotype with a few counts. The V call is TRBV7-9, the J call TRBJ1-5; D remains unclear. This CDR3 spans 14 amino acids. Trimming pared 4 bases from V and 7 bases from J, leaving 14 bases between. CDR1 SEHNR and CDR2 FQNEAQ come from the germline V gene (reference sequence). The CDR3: CASSSEIPGQPQHF. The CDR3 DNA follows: TGTGCCAGCAGCTCGGAAATCCCCGGACAGCCCCAGCATTTT.

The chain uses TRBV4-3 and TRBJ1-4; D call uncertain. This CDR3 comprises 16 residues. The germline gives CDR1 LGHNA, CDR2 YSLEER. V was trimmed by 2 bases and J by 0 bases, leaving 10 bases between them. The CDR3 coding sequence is TGCGCCAGCAGCCAAAGCATCAGCTCAACTAATGAAAAACTGTTTTTT. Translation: CASSQSISSTNEKLFF.

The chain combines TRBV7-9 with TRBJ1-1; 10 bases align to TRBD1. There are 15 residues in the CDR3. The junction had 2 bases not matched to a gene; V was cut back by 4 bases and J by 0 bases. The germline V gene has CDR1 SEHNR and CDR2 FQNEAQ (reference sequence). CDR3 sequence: CASSYDRGLNTEAFF. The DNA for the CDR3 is TGTGCCAGCAGCTACGACAGGGGGCTGAACACTGAAGCTTTCTTT.

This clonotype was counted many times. The CDR3 spells CASSLIGQGNEQFF. In DNA form, the CDR3 reads TGTGCCAGCAGCTTAATAGGACAGGGCAATGAGCAGTTCTTC. V gene TRBV7-9 combines with J gene TRBJ2-1; 8 nucleotides agree with TRBD1. The germline gives CDR1 SEHNR, CDR2 FQNEAQ (reference sequence). The CDR3 is 14 residues long. V gave up 2 bases and J gave up 6 bases; unmatched junction bases: 3.

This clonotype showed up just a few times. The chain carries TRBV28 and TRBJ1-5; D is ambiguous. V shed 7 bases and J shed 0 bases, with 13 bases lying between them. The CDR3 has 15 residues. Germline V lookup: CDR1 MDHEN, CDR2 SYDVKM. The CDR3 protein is CASTMDFYSNQPQHF. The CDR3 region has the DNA TGTGCCAGCACGATGGATTTCTATAGCAATCAGCCCCAGCATTTT.

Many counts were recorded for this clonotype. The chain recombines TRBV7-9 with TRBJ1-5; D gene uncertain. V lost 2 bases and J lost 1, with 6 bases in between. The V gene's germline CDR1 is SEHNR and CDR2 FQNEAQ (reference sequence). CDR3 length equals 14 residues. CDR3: CASSLRGSNQPQHF. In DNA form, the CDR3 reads TGTGCCAGCAGCTTACGAGGGAGCAATCAGCCCCAGCATTTT.

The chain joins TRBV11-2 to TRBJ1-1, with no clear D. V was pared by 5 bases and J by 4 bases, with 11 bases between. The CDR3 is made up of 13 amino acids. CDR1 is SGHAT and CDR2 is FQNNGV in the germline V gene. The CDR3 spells CASSRSGVTEAFF. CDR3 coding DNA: TGTGCCAGCAGCAGAAGCGGGGTCACTGAAGCTTTCTTT.

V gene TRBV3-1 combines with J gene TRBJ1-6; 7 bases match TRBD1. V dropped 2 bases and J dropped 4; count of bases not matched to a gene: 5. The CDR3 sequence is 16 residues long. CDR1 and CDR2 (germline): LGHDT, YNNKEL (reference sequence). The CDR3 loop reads CASSQNRGQYNSPLHF. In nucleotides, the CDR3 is TGTGCCAGCAGCCAAAACCGGGGACAGTATAATTCACCCCTCCACTTT.

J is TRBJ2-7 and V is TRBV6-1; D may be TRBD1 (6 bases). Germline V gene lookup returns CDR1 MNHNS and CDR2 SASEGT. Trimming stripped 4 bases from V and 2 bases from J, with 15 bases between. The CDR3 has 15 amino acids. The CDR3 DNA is TGTGCCAGCAGTGTCTCCGGGACACGAACCTACGAGCAGTACTTC. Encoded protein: CASSVSGTRTYEQYF.

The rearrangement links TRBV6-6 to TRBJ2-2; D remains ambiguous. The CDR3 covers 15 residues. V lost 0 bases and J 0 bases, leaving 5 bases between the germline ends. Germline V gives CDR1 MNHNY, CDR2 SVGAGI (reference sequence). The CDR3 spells CASSYSWSNTGELFF. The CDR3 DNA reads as TGTGCCAGCAGTTACTCGTGGTCGAACACCGGGGAGCTGTTTTTT.

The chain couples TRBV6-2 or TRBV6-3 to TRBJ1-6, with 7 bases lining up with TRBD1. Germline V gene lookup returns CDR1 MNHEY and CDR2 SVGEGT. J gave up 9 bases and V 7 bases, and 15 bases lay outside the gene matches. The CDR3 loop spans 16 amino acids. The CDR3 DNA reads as TGTGCCAGCACTATAAGGACAGGCGAAAGGAGTTCACCCCTCCACTTT. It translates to CASTIRTGERSSPLHF.

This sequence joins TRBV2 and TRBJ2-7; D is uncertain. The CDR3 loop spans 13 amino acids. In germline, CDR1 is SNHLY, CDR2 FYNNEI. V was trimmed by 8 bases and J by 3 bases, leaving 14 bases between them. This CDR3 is CASSRAASYEQYF. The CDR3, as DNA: TGTGCCAGCTCTCGGGCAGCGAGCTACGAGCAGTACTTC.

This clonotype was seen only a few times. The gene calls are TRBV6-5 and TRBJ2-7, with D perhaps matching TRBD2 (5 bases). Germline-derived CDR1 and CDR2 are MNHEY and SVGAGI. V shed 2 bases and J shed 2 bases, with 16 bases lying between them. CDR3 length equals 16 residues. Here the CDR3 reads CASSYGGPGEPYEQYF. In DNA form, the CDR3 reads TGTGCCAGCAGTTACGGCGGGCCAGGTGAACCCTACGAGCAGTACTTC.

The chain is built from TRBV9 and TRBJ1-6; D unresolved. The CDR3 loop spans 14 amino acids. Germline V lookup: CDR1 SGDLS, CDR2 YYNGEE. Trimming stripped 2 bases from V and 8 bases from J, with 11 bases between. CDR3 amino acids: CASSVGLEHSPLHF. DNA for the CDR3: TGTGCCAGCAGCGTGGGATTGGAGCATTCACCCCTCCACTTT.

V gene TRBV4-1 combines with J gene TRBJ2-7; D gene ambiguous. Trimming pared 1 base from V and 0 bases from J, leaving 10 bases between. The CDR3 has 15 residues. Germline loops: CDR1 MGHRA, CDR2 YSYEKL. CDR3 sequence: CASSQVGTSSYEQYF. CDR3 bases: TGCGCCAGCAGCCAAGTAGGTACGAGCTCCTACGAGCAGTACTTC.